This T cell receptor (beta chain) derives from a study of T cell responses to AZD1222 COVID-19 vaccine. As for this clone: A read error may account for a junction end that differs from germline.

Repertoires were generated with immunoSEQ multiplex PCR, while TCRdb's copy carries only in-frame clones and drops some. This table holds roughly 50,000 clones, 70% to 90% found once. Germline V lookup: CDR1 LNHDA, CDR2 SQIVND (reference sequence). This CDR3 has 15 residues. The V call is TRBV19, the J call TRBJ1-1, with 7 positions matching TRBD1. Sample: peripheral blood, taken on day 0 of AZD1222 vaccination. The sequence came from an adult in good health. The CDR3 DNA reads TGTGCTAGTAGTATACCCGACAGGGTGAACACTGAAGCTTTCTTT. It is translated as CASSIPDRVNTEAFF.